The source of this T cell receptor (beta chain) is a study of metastatic and nonmetastatic thyroid tumors (dated by TCRdb to about 2020). For the wider study: The researchers compared repertoires between peripheral blood samples and tumor or nodule tissue samples from patients with malignant or benign thyroid disease.

As concerns this clone: The specificity of this receptor is unknown. No much larger clonotype is one base removed from it; base qualities were not supplied.

Reading from cysteine to phenylalanine, the CDR3 counts 14 amino acids. This entry keeps only the CDR3 DNA: 42 bases, framed from base 1. V lost 5 bases and J lost 4 bases, and the count of bases not matched to a germline gene is 6. CDR1 and CDR2 were assigned from the germline V gene (reference sequence) as SGHKS and YYEKEE. The study at large found these results: TCR beta diversity was reported as significantly higher in malignant tumors than in benign nodules, in both blood and tumor samples.

No treatment had been received by any patient before thyroid surgery. Using T-cell receptor beta sequencing, the study looked back at clinical samples from patients collected from about 2011 to 2018. The library was prepared using PCR. This sample was sequenced with an Illumina HiSeq 4000. High-throughput sequencing was used to profile the TCR beta-chain CDR3 region of every patient. From the authors' description of their analysis: A classifier to discriminate distant-metastatic papillary thyroid cancer patients was built from CDR3 differences across clinicopathological groups. The Shannon index was used to assess repertoire diversity, and the Morisita-Horn index was used to assess tumor-blood repertoire similarity. Starting from the raw public reads, TCRdb applied fastp trimming at Q25, assembled clones with MiXCR and retained in-frame beta chains. These V and J calls rely on TCRdb rather than the paper's analysis. The sample table contains 15,000 to 20,000 clones; only one count was recorded for approximately 37% of them. Roughly a quarter of the sample is held by the ten biggest clonotypes.

The chain links TRBV5-5 with TRBJ1-3; 7 middle bases align to TRBD1. The sequencing input was tumor tissue. This TCR came from a female donor with papillary thyroid cancer or a benign thyroid nodule (not recorded which). Some clones in this sample may be carry-over from other donors' samples. In nucleotide form, the sequence is TGTGCCAGCAGATGGACAGGCGTCGGAAACACCATATATTTT. It encodes CASRWTGVGNTIYF. The CDR3 plus the reference TRBV5-5 and TRBJ1-3 genes for the other parts give the full variable domain: DAGVTQSPTHLIKTRGQQVTLRCSPISGHKSVSWYQQVLGQGPQFIFQYYEKEERGRGNFPDRFSARQFPNYSSELNVNALLLGDSALYLCASRWTGVGNTIYFGEGSWLTVV.